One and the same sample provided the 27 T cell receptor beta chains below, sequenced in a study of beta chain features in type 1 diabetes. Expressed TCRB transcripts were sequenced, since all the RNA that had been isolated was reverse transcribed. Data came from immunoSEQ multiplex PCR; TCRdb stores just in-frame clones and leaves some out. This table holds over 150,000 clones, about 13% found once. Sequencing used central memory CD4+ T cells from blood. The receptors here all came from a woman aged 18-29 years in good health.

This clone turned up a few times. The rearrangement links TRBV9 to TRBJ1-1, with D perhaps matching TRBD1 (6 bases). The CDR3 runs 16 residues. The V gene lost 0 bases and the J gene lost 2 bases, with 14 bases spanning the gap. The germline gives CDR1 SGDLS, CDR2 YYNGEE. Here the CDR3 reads CASSVAQGQFNTEAFF. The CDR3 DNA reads TGTGCCAGCAGCGTAGCCCAGGGGCAATTTAACACTGAAGCTTTCTTT.

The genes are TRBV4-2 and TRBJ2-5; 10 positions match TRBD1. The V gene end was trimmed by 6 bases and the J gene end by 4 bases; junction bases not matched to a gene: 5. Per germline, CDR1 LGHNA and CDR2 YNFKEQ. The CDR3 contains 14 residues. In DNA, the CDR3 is TGTGCCAGCAGACCGGGACAGGGGTTAGAGACCCAGTACTTC. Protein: CASRPGQGLETQYF.

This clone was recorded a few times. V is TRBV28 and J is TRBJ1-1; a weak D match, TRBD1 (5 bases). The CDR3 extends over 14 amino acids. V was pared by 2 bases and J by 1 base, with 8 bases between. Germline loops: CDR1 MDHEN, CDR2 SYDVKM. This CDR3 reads CASSLRQPNTEAFF. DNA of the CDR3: TGTGCCAGCAGTTTAAGACAGCCGAACACTGAAGCTTTCTTT.

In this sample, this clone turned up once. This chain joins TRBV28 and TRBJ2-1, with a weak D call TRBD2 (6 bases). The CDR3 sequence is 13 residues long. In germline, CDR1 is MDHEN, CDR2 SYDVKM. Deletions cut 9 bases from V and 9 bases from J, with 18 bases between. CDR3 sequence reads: CARPLVGGGEQFF. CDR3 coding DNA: TGTGCCAGGCCCCTTGTGGGGGGTGGTGAGCAGTTCTTC. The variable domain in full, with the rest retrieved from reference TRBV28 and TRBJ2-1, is DVKVTQSSRYLVKRTGEKVFLECVQDMDHENMFWYRQDPGLGLRLIYFSYDVKMKEKGDIPEGYSVSREKKERFSLILESASTNQTSMYLCARPLVGGGEQFFGPGTRLTVL.

CDR3 DNA sequence: TGTGCCTGGAGCGATACAGGGCCCAGGACCCAGTACTTC. This gives the protein CAWSDTGPRTQYF. The chain uses TRBV30 and TRBJ2-5, with D tentatively TRBD1 (6 bases). V lost 3 bases, J lost 7 bases, and 15 bases lay in between. Germline CDR1 GTSNPN, CDR2 SVGIG (reference sequence). This CDR3 has 13 amino acids.

CDR3 sequence: CASSSKPPGLAGGNYNEQFF. In DNA form, the CDR3 reads TGTGCCAGCAGTTCCAAACCCCCCGGACTAGCGGGAGGGAACTACAATGAGCAGTTCTTC. V and J are TRBV27 and TRBJ2-1; TRBD2 agrees at 15 bases. This CDR3 contains 20 residues. Germline V gene sequence: CDR1 MNHEY, CDR2 SMNVEV (reference sequence). J gave up 3 bases and V 4 bases, and 13 bases lay outside the gene matches.

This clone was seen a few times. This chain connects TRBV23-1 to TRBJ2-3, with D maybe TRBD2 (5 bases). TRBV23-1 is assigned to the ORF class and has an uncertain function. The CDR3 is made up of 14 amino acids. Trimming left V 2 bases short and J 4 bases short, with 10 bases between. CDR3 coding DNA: TGCGCCAGCAGTCAAGGCGGGTCTTCAGATACGCAGTATTTT. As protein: CASSQGGSSDTQYF.

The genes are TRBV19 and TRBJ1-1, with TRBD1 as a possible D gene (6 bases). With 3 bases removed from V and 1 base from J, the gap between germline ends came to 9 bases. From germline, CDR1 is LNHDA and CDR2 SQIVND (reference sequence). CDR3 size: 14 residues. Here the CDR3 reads CASSIGQKNTEAFF. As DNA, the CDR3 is TGTGCCAGTAGTATCGGACAGAAGAACACTGAAGCTTTCTTT.

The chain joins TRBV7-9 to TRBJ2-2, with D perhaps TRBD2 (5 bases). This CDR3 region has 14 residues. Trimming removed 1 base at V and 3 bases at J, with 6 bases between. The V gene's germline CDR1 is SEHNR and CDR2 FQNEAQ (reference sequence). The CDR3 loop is CASSLGTYTGELFF. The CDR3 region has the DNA TGTGCCAGCAGCTTAGGGACTTACACCGGGGAGCTGTTTTTT. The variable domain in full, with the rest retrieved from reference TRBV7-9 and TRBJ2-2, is DTGVSQNPRHKITKRGQNVTFRCDPISEHNRLYWYRQTLGQGPEFLTYFQNEAQLEKSRLLSDRFSAERPKGSFSTLEIQRTEQGDSAMYLCASSLGTYTGELFFGEGSRLTVL.

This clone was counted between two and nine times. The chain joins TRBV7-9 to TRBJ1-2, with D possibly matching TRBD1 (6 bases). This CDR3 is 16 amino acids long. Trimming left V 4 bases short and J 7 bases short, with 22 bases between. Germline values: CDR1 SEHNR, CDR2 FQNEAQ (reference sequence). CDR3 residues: CASSSGGAALGSGYTF. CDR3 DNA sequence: TGTGCCAGCAGCTCTGGGGGGGCAGCCCTTGGAAGTGGCTACACCTTC.

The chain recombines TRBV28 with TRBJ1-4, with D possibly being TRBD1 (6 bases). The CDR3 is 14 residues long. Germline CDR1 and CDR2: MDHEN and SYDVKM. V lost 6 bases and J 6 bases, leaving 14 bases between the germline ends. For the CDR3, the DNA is TGTGCCAGCAGCCTTCGGGACACCTATGAAAAACTGTTTTTT. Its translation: CASSLRDTYEKLFF. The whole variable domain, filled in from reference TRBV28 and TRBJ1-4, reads DVKVTQSSRYLVKRTGEKVFLECVQDMDHENMFWYRQDPGLGLRLIYFSYDVKMKEKGDIPEGYSVSREKKERFSLILESASTNQTSMYLCASSLRDTYEKLFFGSGTQLSVL.

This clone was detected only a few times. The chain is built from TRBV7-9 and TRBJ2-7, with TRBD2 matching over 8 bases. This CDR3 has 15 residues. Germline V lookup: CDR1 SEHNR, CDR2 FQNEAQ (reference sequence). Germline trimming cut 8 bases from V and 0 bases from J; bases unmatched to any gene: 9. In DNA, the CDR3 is TGTGCCAGCTGGTTTACTAGCGGCAACTCCTACGAGCAGTACTTC. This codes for CASWFTSGNSYEQYF.

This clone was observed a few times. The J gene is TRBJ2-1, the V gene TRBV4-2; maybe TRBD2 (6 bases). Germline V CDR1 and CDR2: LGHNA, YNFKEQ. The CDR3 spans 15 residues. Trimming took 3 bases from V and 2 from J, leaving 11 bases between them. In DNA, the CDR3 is TGTGCCAGCAGCCAGCTGACGGGGGCCTACAATGAGCAGTTCTTC. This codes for CASSQLTGAYNEQFF.

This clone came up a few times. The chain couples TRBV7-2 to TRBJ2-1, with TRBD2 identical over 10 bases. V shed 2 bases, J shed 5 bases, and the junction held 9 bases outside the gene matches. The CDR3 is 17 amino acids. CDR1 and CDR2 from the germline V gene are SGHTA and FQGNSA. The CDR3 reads CASSLLRASGRNNEQFF. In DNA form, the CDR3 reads TGTGCCAGCAGCTTACTCAGGGCTAGCGGGAGAAACAATGAGCAGTTCTTC.

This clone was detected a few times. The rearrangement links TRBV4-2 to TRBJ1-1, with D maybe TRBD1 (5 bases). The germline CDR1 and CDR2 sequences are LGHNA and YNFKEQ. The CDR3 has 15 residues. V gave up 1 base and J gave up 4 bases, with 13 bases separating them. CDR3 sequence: CASSQGAEGSTEAFF. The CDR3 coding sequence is TGTGCCAGCAGCCAAGGGGCGGAGGGGTCCACTGAAGCTTTCTTT.

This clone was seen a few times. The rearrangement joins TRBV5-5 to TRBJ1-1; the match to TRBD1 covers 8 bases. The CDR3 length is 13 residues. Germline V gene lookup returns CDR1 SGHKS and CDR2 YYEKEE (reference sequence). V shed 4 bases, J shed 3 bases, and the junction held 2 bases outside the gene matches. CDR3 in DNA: TGTGCCAGCAGCACGACAGGGGACACTGAAGCTTTCTTT. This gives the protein CASSTTGDTEAFF.

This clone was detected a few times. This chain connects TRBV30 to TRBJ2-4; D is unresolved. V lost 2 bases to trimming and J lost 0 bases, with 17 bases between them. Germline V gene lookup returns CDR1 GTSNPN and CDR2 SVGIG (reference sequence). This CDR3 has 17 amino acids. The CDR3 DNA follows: TGTGCCTGGAGTATTACCCCCTCCTACAGAGCCAAAAACATTCAGTACTTC. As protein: CAWSITPSYRAKNIQYF.

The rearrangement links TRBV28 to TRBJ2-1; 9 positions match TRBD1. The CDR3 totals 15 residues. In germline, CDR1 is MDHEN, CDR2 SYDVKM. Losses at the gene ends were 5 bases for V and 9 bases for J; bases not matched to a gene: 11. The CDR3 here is CASSPPGQGSGEQFF. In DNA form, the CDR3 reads TGTGCCAGCAGTCCGCCGGGACAGGGATCGGGTGAGCAGTTCTTC.

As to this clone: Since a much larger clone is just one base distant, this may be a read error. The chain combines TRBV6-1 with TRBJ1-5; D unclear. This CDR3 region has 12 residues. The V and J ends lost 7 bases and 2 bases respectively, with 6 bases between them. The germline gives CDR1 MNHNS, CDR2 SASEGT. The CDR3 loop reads CASTEGNQPQHF. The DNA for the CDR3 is TGTGCCAGCACGGAGGGCAATCAGCCCCAGCATTTT.

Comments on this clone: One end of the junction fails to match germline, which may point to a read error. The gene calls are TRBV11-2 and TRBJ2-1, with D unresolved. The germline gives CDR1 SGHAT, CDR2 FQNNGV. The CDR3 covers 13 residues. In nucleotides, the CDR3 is TGCGCCAGCAGCTTAGTTACCTACAATGAGCAGTTCTTC. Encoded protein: CASSLVTYNEQFF.

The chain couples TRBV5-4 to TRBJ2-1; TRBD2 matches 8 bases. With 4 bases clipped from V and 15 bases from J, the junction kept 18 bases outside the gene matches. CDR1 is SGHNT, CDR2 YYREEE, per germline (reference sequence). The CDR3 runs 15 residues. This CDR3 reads CASSQTPGYSGNGFF. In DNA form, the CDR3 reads TGTGCCAGCAGCCAGACTCCTGGGTATAGCGGGAATGGGTTCTTC. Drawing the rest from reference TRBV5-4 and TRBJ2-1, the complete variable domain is ETGVTQSPTHLIKTRGQQVTLRCSSQSGHNTVSWYQQALGQGPQFIFQYYREEENGRGNFPPRFSGLQFPNYSSELNVNALELDDSALYLCASSQTPGYSGNGFFGPGTRLTVL.

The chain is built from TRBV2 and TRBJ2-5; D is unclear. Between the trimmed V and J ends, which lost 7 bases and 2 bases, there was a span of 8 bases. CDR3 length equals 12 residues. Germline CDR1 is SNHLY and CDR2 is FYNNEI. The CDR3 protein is CASKRSQETQYF. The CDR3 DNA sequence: TGTGCCAGCAAGCGAAGTCAAGAGACCCAGTACTTC.

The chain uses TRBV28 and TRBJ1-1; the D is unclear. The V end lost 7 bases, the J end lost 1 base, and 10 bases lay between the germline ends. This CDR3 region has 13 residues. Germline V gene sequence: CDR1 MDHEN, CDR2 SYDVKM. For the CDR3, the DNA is TGTGCCAGCACCTGGGGAGAGAACACTGAAGCTTTCTTT. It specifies CASTWGENTEAFF.

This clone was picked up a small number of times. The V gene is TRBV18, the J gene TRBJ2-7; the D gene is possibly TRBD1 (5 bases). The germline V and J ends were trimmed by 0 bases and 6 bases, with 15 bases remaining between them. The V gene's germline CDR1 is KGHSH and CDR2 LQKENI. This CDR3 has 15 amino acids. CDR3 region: CASSPPTGGAGEQYF. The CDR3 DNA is TGTGCCAGCTCACCACCTACAGGTGGGGCCGGCGAGCAGTACTTC.

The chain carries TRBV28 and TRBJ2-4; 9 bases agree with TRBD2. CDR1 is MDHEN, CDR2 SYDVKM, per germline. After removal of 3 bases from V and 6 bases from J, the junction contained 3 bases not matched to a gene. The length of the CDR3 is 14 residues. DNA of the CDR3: TGTGCCAGCAGTTTTAGCGGGAGTCTAAACATTCAGTACTTC. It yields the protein CASSFSGSLNIQYF. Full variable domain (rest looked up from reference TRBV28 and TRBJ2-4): DVKVTQSSRYLVKRTGEKVFLECVQDMDHENMFWYRQDPGLGLRLIYFSYDVKMKEKGDIPEGYSVSREKKERFSLILESASTNQTSMYLCASSFSGSLNIQYFGAGTRLSVL.

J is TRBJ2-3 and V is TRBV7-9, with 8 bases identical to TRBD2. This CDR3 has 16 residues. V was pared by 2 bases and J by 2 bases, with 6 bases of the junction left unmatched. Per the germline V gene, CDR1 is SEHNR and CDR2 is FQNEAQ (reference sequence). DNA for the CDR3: TGTGCCAGCAGCTTAAGCGGGGGATATCCCACAGATACGCAGTATTTT. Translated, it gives CASSLSGGYPTDTQYF. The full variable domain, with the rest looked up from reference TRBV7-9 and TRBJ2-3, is DTGVSQNPRHKITKRGQNVTFRCDPISEHNRLYWYRQTLGQGPEFLTYFQNEAQLEKSRLLSDRFSAERPKGSFSTLEIQRTEQGDSAMYLCASSLSGGYPTDTQYFGPGTRLTVL.

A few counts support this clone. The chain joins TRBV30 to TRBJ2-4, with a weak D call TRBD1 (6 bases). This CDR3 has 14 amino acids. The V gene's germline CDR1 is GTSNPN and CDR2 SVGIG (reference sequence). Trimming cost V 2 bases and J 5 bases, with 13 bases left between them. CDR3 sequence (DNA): TGTGCCTGGAGTCCGGGGACATTCCAAAACATTCAGTACTTC. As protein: CAWSPGTFQNIQYF.